The 14 T cell receptor beta chains below come from one sample, sequenced in a study of blood T cell repertoires in COVID-19. The method was immunoSEQ multiplex PCR; TCRdb's version includes in-frame clones alone and lacks a portion of them. The table lists about 280,000 clones, around 87% of them singletons. Material: peripheral blood. The receptors derive from a woman in her 30s who had recovered from COVID-19.

The V and J genes are TRBV15 and TRBJ1-5; 8 bases fit TRBD1. From germline, CDR1 is LNHNV and CDR2 YYDKDF (reference sequence). V lost 4 bases to trimming and J lost 7 bases; unmatched junction nucleotides: 9. The CDR3 has 15 residues. The CDR3 nucleotides read TGTGCCACCAGCACCCGACAGGGGAAAACCCAGCCCCAGCATTTT. Its translation: CATSTRQGKTQPQHF.

The V gene is TRBV5-6, the J gene TRBJ2-1, with D tentatively TRBD2 (5 bases). The germline V gene has CDR1 SGHDT and CDR2 YYEEEE. CDR3 length: 16 amino acids. Between the trimmed V and J ends, which lost 0 bases and 1 base, there was a span of 11 bases. The DNA for the CDR3 is TGTGCCAGCAGCTTGGAAGCTAGCTGGTCCTACAATGAGCAGTTCTTC. Its translation is CASSLEASWSYNEQFF.

This chain links TRBV2 with TRBJ2-4; 7 bases agree with TRBD2. V gave up 1 base and J gave up 0 bases; unmatched junction bases: 3. This CDR3 has 16 amino acids. The germline gives CDR1 SNHLY, CDR2 FYNNEI. The CDR3 coding sequence is TGTGCCAGCAGTGAAGGGGGGGGACTAGCCAAAAACATTCAGTACTTC. The encoded protein is CASSEGGGLAKNIQYF.

The chain carries TRBV25-1 and TRBJ1-2; 10 bases fit TRBD1. V lost 4 bases to trimming and J lost 8 bases; unmatched junction nucleotides: 4. The CDR3 is 13 amino acids. In germline, CDR1 is MGHDK, CDR2 SYGVNS. The CDR3 region is CASSAGTGVGYTF. CDR3 bases: TGTGCCAGCAGTGCCGGGACAGGGGTCGGCTACACCTTC.

The V and J genes are TRBV3-1 (or the pseudogene TRBV3-2) and TRBJ2-1; 8 bases agree with TRBD2. From germline, CDR1 is LGHDT and CDR2 YNNKEL (reference sequence). After removal of 3 bases from V and 2 bases from J, the junction contained 12 bases not matched to a gene. The CDR3 contains 18 residues. CDR3 sequence (DNA): TGTGCCAGCAGCCATTACCTGAGCGGGGGCCGAACCTACAATGAGCAGTTCTTC. Residues: CASSHYLSGGRTYNEQFF.

The genes are TRBV6-5 and TRBJ1-1; D remains unclear. V lost 7 bases to trimming and J lost 2 bases, with 17 bases between them. The CDR3 loop spans 15 amino acids. The germline gives CDR1 MNHEY, CDR2 SVGAGI. CDR3 in DNA: TGTGCCAGCATGTGGGGAGCTACTCCAAACACTGAAGCTTTCTTT. It codes for CASMWGATPNTEAFF.

The chain carries TRBV11-2 and TRBJ2-1, with D possibly being TRBD2 (6 bases). This CDR3 region has 14 residues. V lost 8 bases, J lost 0 bases, and 11 bases lay in between. Germline CDR1 SGHAT, CDR2 FQNNGV. The CDR3 bases are TGTGCCAGCGGAGGGCTTCGCTCCTACAATGAGCAGTTCTTC. The encoded protein is CASGGLRSYNEQFF.

The chain combines TRBV11-3 with TRBJ2-3; D is possibly TRBD2 (5 bases). Per the germline V gene, CDR1 is SGHNT and CDR2 is YENEEA. V was trimmed by 4 bases and J by 5 bases, leaving 10 bases between them. This CDR3 has 13 amino acids. DNA for the CDR3: TGTGCCAGCAGCTCCGGGGTCTTAGATACGCAGTATTTT. Translating gives CASSSGVLDTQYF.

J is TRBJ2-3 and V is TRBV4-2; 7 bases agree with TRBD1. After removal of 0 bases from V and 9 bases from J, the junction contained 9 bases not matched to a gene. The germline CDR1 and CDR2 sequences are LGHNA and YNFKEQ. The CDR3 is 15 residues long. CDR3 in amino acids: CASSQEGDSLRTQYF. The CDR3, as DNA: TGTGCCAGCAGCCAAGAGGGGGACAGTCTCCGCACGCAGTATTTT.

This rearrangement joins TRBV18 to TRBJ2-3; 9 bases are shared with TRBD2. Germline loops: CDR1 KGHSH, CDR2 LQKENI. J lost 4 bases, V lost 8 bases, and 10 bases had no gene match. This CDR3 comprises 15 residues. The CDR3 sequence is CASTGTSLNPDTQYF. The DNA of the CDR3 is TGTGCCAGCACAGGGACTAGCCTTAATCCAGATACGCAGTATTTT.

This clone was seen ten or more times. The V and J genes are TRBV19 and TRBJ2-7, with TRBD2 matching over 7 bases. The germline V gene has CDR1 LNHDA and CDR2 SQIVND (reference sequence). This CDR3 is built from 13 residues. V lost 1 base and J lost 8; bases outside the gene matches: 5. The DNA for the CDR3 is TGTGCCAGTAGTATAGCAGAGACTAGCAAGCAGTACTTC. Its translation: CASSIAETSKQYF.

The chain recombines TRBV7-9 with TRBJ2-1, with TRBD2 as a possible D gene (5 bases). The CDR3 covers 13 residues. V dropped 5 bases and J dropped 9 bases, with 14 bases sitting between them. Germline V gene data show CDR1 as SEHNR and CDR2 as FQNEAQ (reference sequence). The CDR3 DNA sequence: TGTGCCAGCAGCCCCACTAGTCGCGGTGAGCAGTTCTTC. This gives the protein CASSPTSRGEQFF.

In its sample, this clone was seen a few times. The V and J genes are TRBV19 and TRBJ2-2; TRBD1 agrees at 9 bases. The CDR3 has 14 residues. V was pared by 4 bases and J by 5 bases, with 2 bases of the junction left unmatched. Per the germline V gene, CDR1 is LNHDA and CDR2 is SQIVND (reference sequence). CDR3: CASSTGTGTGELFF. The CDR3 DNA sequence: TGTGCCAGTAGTACTGGGACAGGGACCGGGGAGCTGTTTTTT.

This chain uses TRBV19 with TRBJ1-5; 7 bases agree with TRBD1. CDR1 is LNHDA and CDR2 is SQIVND in the germline V gene (reference sequence). CDR3 length: 15 amino acids. The V segment lost 7 bases and the J segment 2 bases; nucleotides outside the gene matches: 8. The CDR3 sequence: CASTQEGARNQPQHF. In DNA, the CDR3 is TGTGCCAGTACCCAGGAGGGGGCTCGCAATCAGCCCCAGCATTTT.